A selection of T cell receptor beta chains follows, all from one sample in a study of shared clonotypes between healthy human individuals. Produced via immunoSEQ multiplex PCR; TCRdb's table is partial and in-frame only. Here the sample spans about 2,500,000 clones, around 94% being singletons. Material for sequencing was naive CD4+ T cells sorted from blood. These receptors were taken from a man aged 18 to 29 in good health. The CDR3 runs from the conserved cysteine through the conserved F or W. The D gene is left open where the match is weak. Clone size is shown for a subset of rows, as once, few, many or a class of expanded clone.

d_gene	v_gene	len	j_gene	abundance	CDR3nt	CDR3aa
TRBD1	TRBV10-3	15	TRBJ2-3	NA	TGTGCTTCCAACGGAAGGGACAGGGGTACAGATACGCAGTATTTT	CASNGRDRGTDTQYF
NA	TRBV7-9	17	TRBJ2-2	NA	TGTGCCAGCCTAGAAGCCACTAGGTCCGCGAACACCGGGGAGCTGTTTTTT	CASLEATRSANTGELFF
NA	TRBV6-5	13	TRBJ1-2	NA	TGTGCCAGCAGCTCCACAGGGAACTATGGCTACACCTTC	CASSSTGNYGYTF
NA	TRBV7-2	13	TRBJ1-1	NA	TGTGCCAGCAGCCCCGAGGGGACCTTCGAAGCTTTCTTT	CASSPEGTFEAFF
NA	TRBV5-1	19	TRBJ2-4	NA	TGCGCCAGCAGCTTGGCCCATTGGAAGGGTGGAATACGAACGGACATTCAGTACTTC	CASSLAHWKGGIRTDIQYF
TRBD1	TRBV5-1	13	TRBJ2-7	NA	TGCGCCAGCAGCCGAGGACAGGCGGACGAGCAGTACTTC	CASSRGQADEQYF
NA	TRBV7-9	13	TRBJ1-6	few	TGTGCCAGCAGCGGGGGGCTAGGTTCACCCCTCCACTTT	CASSGGLGSPLHF
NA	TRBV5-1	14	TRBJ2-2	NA	TGCGCCAGCAGCTTGGTTGGGGGCACCGGGGAGCTGTTTTTT	CASSLVGGTGELFF
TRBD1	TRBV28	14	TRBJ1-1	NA	TGTGCCAGCAGGCCGGACAGGGTGACCACTGAAGCTTTCTTT	CASRPDRVTTEAFF
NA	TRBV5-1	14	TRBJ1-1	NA	TGCGCCAGCAGGTCTGGGCCCGAGAACACTGAAGCTTTCTTT	CASRSGPENTEAFF
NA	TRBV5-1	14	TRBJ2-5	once	TGCGCCAGCAGCTTGGCGGGGCAGCGAGAGACCCAGTACTTC	CASSLAGQRETQYF
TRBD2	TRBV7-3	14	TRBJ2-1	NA	TGTGCCAGCAGCTTAAGTCGGGGGGATAGTGAGCAGTTCTTC	CASSLSRGDSEQFF
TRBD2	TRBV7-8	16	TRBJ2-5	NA	TGTGCCAGCAGCACCGGGACTAGCGGGCTTCAAGAGACCCAGTACTTC	CASSTGTSGLQETQYF
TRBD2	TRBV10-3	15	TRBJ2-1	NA	TGTGCCATCAGTGAGGGGAGCGGGACCTACAATGAGCAGTTCTTC	CAISEGSGTYNEQFF
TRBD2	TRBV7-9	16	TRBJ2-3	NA	TGTGCCAGCAGCCCGGCCCTAGCGGGGAGCACAGATACGCAGTATTTT	CASSPALAGSTDTQYF
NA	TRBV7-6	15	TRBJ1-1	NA	TGTGCCAGCAGCTTAGGAGGGACATTGAACACTGAAGCTTTCTTT	CASSLGGTLNTEAFF
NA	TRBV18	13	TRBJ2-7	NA	TGTGCCAGCTCACCTGGCCCCGACATCGAGCAGTACTTC	CASSPGPDIEQYF
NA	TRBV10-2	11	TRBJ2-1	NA	TGCGCCACCTCAAATGACAATGAGCAGTTCTTC	CATSNDNEQFF
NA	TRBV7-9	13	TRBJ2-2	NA	TGTGCCAGCAGCTCCCGGAATGGCGGGGAGCTGTTTTTT	CASSSRNGGELFF
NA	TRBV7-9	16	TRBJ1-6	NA	TGTGCCAGCAGCTTAGATACGTCAGGGAACAATTCACCCCTCCACTTT	CASSLDTSGNNSPLHF
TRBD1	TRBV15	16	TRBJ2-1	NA	TGTGCCACCAGCAGGGAACGGACAGGGGGCTGGGATGAGCAGTTCTTC	CATSRERTGGWDEQFF
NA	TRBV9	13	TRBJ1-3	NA	TGTGCCAGCAGCGTATCGGGGACAAACACCATATATTTT	CASSVSGTNTIYF
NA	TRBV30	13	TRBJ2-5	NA	TGTGCCTGGAGTGTTCAGCCATTAGGGACCCAGTACTTC	CAWSVQPLGTQYF
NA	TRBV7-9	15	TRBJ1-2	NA	TGTGCCAGCAGCCCCCCGTATGAAGCGCTGCGAGGCTACACCTTC	CASSPPYEALRGYTF
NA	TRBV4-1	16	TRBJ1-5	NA	TGCGCCAGCAGCCTCCCGAGGGGGGAACTGAATCAGCCCCAGCATTTT	CASSLPRGELNQPQHF
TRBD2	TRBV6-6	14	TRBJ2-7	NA	TGTGCCAGCAGCCGGACTAGCGGGAGTTACGAGCAGTACTTC	CASSRTSGSYEQYF
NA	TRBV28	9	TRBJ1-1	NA	TGTGCCAGCAGTTTACGAGCTTTCTTT	CASSLRAFF
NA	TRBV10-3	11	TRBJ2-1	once	TGTGCCATCAGGGAAGAGGGTGAGCAGTTCTTC	CAIREEGEQFF
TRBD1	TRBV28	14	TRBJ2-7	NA	TGTGCCAGCAGTACGCCGACAGGGAACCACGAGCAGTACTTC	CASSTPTGNHEQYF
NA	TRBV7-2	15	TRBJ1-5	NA	TGTGCCAGCAGCTTAGCAGAGGTTCGCGAGCAGCCCCAGCATTTT	CASSLAEVREQPQHF
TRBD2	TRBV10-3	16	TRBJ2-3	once	TGTGCCATCAGTGAGCCGTGGGGGGGAGTGGCAGATACGCAGTATTTT	CAISEPWGGVADTQYF
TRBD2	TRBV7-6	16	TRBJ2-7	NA	TGTGCCAGCAGCTTGTCCGGGACTAGCATATCTGAAGGGCAGTACTTC	CASSLSGTSISEGQYF
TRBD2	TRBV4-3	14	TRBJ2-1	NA	TGCGCCAGCAGCCAACTCACTAGCGGAAATGAGCAGTTCTTC	CASSQLTSGNEQFF
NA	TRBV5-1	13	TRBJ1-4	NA	TGCGCCAGCAGCATTCGGGATAATGAAAAACTGTTTTTT	CASSIRDNEKLFF
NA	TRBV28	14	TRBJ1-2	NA	TGTGCCAGCAGTCCTAACAGGGTGGGCTATGGCTACACCTTC	CASSPNRVGYGYTF